This TCR beta chain was documented in a study of cytomegalovirus exposure and HLA in healthy donors. Study-level findings and limits: There were reportedly fewer N-insertions in an Asian-associated ancestry cluster than the approximately 700-donor mean, in a later analysis. A later analysis found TCR association rates differed by HLA locus, highest for DRB1 and lowest for HLA-C. Analysis performed later showed TCR beta chains linked to HLA being more clonally expanded than equally common others.

The donors, nominally healthy at sampling, likely had unrecorded immune exposures. About this clone: Antigen unknown.

Germline CDR1 is SGHTA and CDR2 is FQGNSA. This CDR3 is built from 16 residues. The J segment lost 0 bases and the V segment lost 5 bases, leaving 2 bases of the junction unmatched. Amplification used 60 Vbeta primers and 13 Jbeta primers. Libraries were prepared by immunoSEQ multiplex PCR; TCRdb keeps only in-frame clonotypes and omits some of them. In the table there are 100,000 to 150,000 clones, 60% to 85% of which are singletons. V usage is TRBV7-2 and J usage is TRBJ1-4; the match to TRBD1 covers 11 bases. The clonotype comes from a man younger than 40 in good health and CMV-seronegative. Sequencing used PBMCs. This chain's CDR3 is CASSLGQGATNEKLFF. As DNA, the CDR3 is TGTGCCAGCAGCCTGGGACAGGGGGCAACTAATGAAAAACTGTTTTTT.